Each of the 9 T cell receptor beta chains below was sequenced from the same sample in a study of molecular identifiers for immune sequencing clone quantification. TCRdb processed the PCR reads anew with MiXCR; each CDR3 protein has one entry. The sample holds 550,000 to 750,000 distinct CDR3 sequences, nearly 20% seen once. The sample comprised naive CD8+ T cells from blood, with Jurkat cell RNA spiked in. Subset specified: FACS-sorted CD8+CD4-CCR7+CD45RA+ naive T cells. These TCRs come from a human donor in good health. Some libraries in this study had Jurkat cell RNA spiked in.

The chain links TRBV2 to TRBJ2-1, with a tentative D call TRBD2 (5 bases). V was trimmed by 8 bases and J by 8 bases, leaving 13 bases between them. Germline assignment: CDR1 SNHLY and CDR2 FYNNEI. This CDR3 has 12 residues. Written as DNA, the CDR3 is TGTGCCAGCGAAGGGATGGGAGATGAGCAGTTCTTC. It yields the protein CASEGMGDEQFF.

This clonotype was seen a handful of times. A much larger clone is a single base away; this may be a read error. The chain joins TRBV11-2 to TRBJ2-3, with D tentatively TRBD2 (5 bases). V was clipped by 5 bases and J by 0 bases, with 21 bases between them. CDR3 length equals 18 residues. Germline V gene data show CDR1 as SGHAT and CDR2 as FQNNGV. CDR3: CASSPSGSRVLSTDTQYF. CDR3 nucleotide sequence: TGTGCCAGCAGCCCGAGTGGCTCGAGGGTACTCAGCACAGATACGCAGTATTTT.

With regard to this clonotype: A read error is possible here, since a much larger clone lies one base away. For the CDR3, the DNA is TGCAGTGCTAGAGATTGGGACAGGGGTGAAGAACTGTTTTTT. Translating it yields CSARDWDRGEELFF. V and J are TRBV20-1 and TRBJ1-4; 10 bases line up with TRBD1. Germline V gene lookup returns CDR1 DFQATT and CDR2 SNEGSKA (reference sequence). CDR3 length: 14 amino acids.

The chain links TRBV21-1 to TRBJ1-4. TRBV21-1 is labeled a pseudogene. The CDR3 loop spans 15 amino acids. The CDR3 sequence: CASSKAPATNEKLFF. As DNA, the CDR3 is TGTGCCAGCAGCAAAGCGCCCGCAACTAATGAAAAACTGTTTTTT.

The chain couples TRBV5-6 to TRBJ2-1; D uncertain. The V end was cut by 4 bases, the J end by 3 bases, with 8 bases between. Germline CDR1 is SGHDT and CDR2 is YYEEEE. The CDR3 covers 13 residues. CDR3 DNA sequence: TGTGCCAGCAGCCAAAGTCTCTACAATGAGCAGTTCTTC. It translates to CASSQSLYNEQFF.

This clonotype occurred many times. The rearrangement joins TRBV13 to TRBJ2-2; tentatively, D is TRBD1 (6 bases). Germline CDR1 and CDR2: PRHDT and FYEKMQ (reference sequence). The length of the CDR3 is 18 residues. Deletions cut 0 bases from V and 2 bases from J, with 16 bases between. The CDR3 DNA follows: TGTGCCAGCAGCTTAGGGCCGGGACACCAGGAAAACACCGGGGAGCTGTTTTTT. Protein sequence: CASSLGPGHQENTGELFF.

For this clonotype: A much bigger clone sits one base away, suggesting this may be a read error. As the CDR3 is not closed by the conserved phenylalanine or tryptophan, this likely results from a read error. The chain's CDR3 is CASSLETGGAYEQYS. As DNA, the CDR3 is TGTGCCAGCAGCCTTGAGACAGGAGGGGCCTACGAGCAGTACTCC. This chain joins TRBV5-6 and TRBJ2-7, with D perhaps being TRBD1 or TRBD2 (6 bases each). Between the trimmed V and J ends, which lost 4 bases and 2 bases, there was a span of 16 bases. CDR3 size: 15 residues. Germline CDR1 is SGHDT and CDR2 is YYEEEE.

Ten or more counts support this clonotype. The DNA of the CDR3 is TGTGCCAGCAGTCGGCGACTAGCGACAGATACGCAGTATTTT. Protein product: CASSRRLATDTQYF. This chain links TRBV6-2 or TRBV6-3 with TRBJ2-3; TRBD2 matches 8 bases. The germline CDR1 and CDR2 sequences are MNHEY and SVGEGT. The CDR3 is 14 residues long. V shed 5 bases, J shed 3 bases, and the junction held 4 bases outside the gene matches.

This clonotype was seen at least ten times. The genes are TRBV2 and TRBJ2-3, with 9 nucleotides matching TRBD2. The CDR3 spans 19 residues. J lost 0 bases, V lost 10 bases, and 20 bases had no gene match. Germline lookup yields CDR1 SNHLY and CDR2 FYNNEI. The chain's CDR3 is CAILQASGTPEASTDTQYF. The CDR3 nucleotides read TGTGCCATCCTGCAGGCTAGCGGGACCCCAGAGGCTAGCACAGATACGCAGTATTTT.